The 27 T cell receptor beta chains below were found in one sample sequenced in a study of T-cell memory formation after mild COVID-19. TCRdb reprocessed the 5' RACE reads with MiXCR, giving one entry per CDR3 protein. The sample contains about 240,000 distinct CDR3 sequences, 9.4% of which appear only once. Sequencing was done on a sample of PBMCs or a T cell subset sorted from them (not recorded which). These receptors were taken from a man between 18 and 29 years old who had mild COVID-19 (a few samples of this study predate the infection). Cell type and time point are not known.

This chain joins TRBV20-1 and TRBJ1-1, with D possibly being TRBD1 (6 bases). CDR1 and CDR2 (germline): DFQATT, SNEGSKA (reference sequence). Trimming took 5 bases from V and 1 from J, leaving 8 bases between them. CDR3 length: 12 residues. The CDR3 loop reads CSAFRGNTEAFF. In DNA, the CDR3 is TGCAGTGCTTTCAGGGGGAACACTGAAGCTTTCTTT.

J is TRBJ1-1 and V is TRBV19, with D perhaps matching TRBD1 (5 bases). There are 11 residues in the CDR3. With 7 bases removed from V and 8 bases from J, the gap between germline ends came to 11 bases. CDR1 LNHDA and CDR2 SQIVND come from the germline V gene (reference sequence). CDR3 coding DNA: TGTGCCAGTAAACGCAGGGAGGAAGCTTTCTTT. This translates into CASKRREEAFF.

This clonotype has only a few counts. The V gene is TRBV6-1, the J gene TRBJ2-7, with D possibly being TRBD1 (6 bases). V lost 2 bases and J 3 bases, leaving 17 bases between the germline ends. Germline CDR1 MNHNS, CDR2 SASEGT. The CDR3 is made up of 16 amino acids. As DNA, the CDR3 is TGTGCCAGCAGTGAATGGACAGAGAGCACTCTCTACGAGCAGTACTTC. This encodes CASSEWTESTLYEQYF.

This rearrangement joins TRBV12-3 or TRBV12-4 to TRBJ2-2, with D uncertain. The V gene lost 2 bases and the J gene lost 1 base, with 5 bases spanning the gap. The CDR3 runs to 14 residues. CDR3 bases: TGTGCCAGCAGTTTATGGGAGAACACCGGGGAGCTGTTTTTT. It specifies CASSLWENTGELFF.

The rearrangement links TRBV4-1 to TRBJ1-2, with 7 bases fitting TRBD1. V was clipped by 1 base and J by 4 bases; unmatched bases: 9. The CDR3 has 16 amino acids. In germline, CDR1 is MGHRA, CDR2 YSYEKL. The CDR3 loop reads CASSQVTDRALYGYTF. The CDR3 region has the DNA TGCGCCAGCAGCCAAGTTACCGACAGGGCCCTCTATGGCTACACCTTC.

The V call is TRBV12-3 or TRBV12-4, the J call TRBJ2-5, with 8 bases fitting TRBD2. This CDR3 region has 13 residues. Losses at the gene ends were 6 bases for V and 5 bases for J; bases not matched to a gene: 5. The CDR3 reads CASSLQRGETQYF. CDR3 sequence (DNA): TGTGCCAGCAGCCTACAGCGGGGGGAGACCCAGTACTTC.

This clonotype was seen more than once but under ten times. This sequence joins TRBV5-5 and TRBJ2-5; D gene ambiguous. The CDR3 is 14 residues long. The V end was cut by 0 bases, the J end by 2 bases, with 8 bases between. Germline V lookup: CDR1 SGHKS, CDR2 YYEKEE (reference sequence). The CDR3 reads CASSLAWLQETQYF. The CDR3 DNA sequence: TGTGCCAGCAGCTTGGCCTGGCTTCAAGAGACCCAGTACTTC.

The chain uses TRBV6-5 and TRBJ1-2; D is undetermined. Deletions cut 5 bases from V and 0 bases from J, with 13 bases between. The CDR3 contains 15 residues. Per germline, CDR1 MNHEY and CDR2 SVGAGI. The CDR3 here is CASSEWSQTNYGYTF. The CDR3 DNA follows: TGTGCCAGCAGTGAGTGGTCCCAGACTAACTATGGCTACACCTTC.

This clonotype has a handful of counts. This may be a read error: a much more frequent sequence differs by one nucleotide. This sequence joins TRBV7-9 and TRBJ2-1; D assignment may be TRBD1 or TRBD2 (6 bases each). The CDR3 has 11 amino acids. Looked up from germline, CDR1 is SEHNR and CDR2 is FQNEAQ (reference sequence). Deletions cut 8 bases from V and 13 bases from J, with 15 bases between. CDR3 nucleotide sequence: TGTGCCAGCGGCCCCGGAGGGGGACAGTTCTTC. It translates to CASGPGGGQFF.

The chain links TRBV20-1 to TRBJ2-1; 7 positions match TRBD2. The CDR3 spans 15 residues. The ends lost 6 bases at V and 2 bases at J; junction bases unmatched: 10. Germline CDR1 reads DFQATT; CDR2 reads SNEGSKA (reference sequence). The CDR3 sequence is CSASRAGDAYNEQFF. The CDR3 region has the DNA TGCAGTGCGAGCAGGGCGGGGGACGCCTACAATGAGCAGTTCTTC.

This clonotype was seen more than once but under ten times. The rearrangement joins TRBV5-1 to TRBJ2-1; perhaps TRBD1 as D (6 bases). V was cut by 3 bases and J by 5 bases, with 12 bases left in between. The CDR3 spans 14 residues. Germline V CDR1 and CDR2: SGHRS, YFSETQ. The CDR3 region is CASSWTGTNNEQFF. CDR3 DNA sequence: TGCGCCAGCAGCTGGACCGGGACAAACAATGAGCAGTTCTTC.

This chain uses TRBV6-5 with TRBJ2-1; tentatively, D is TRBD2 (5 bases). There are 13 residues in the CDR3. Trimming took off 2 bases at V and 7 bases at J, with 9 bases between the two ends. The germline CDR1 and CDR2 sequences are MNHEY and SVGAGI. In DNA, the CDR3 is TGTGCCAGCAGTTACGGAGCGGAAAATGAGCAGTTCTTC. Its translation: CASSYGAENEQFF.

This clonotype has at least ten counts. V usage is TRBV6-2 or TRBV6-3 and J usage is TRBJ1-5, with D perhaps TRBD1 (6 bases). V was shortened by 4 bases and J by 6 bases, with 10 bases between the two germline ends. CDR1 and CDR2 (germline): MNHEY, SVGEGT. This CDR3 comprises 13 residues. The CDR3 DNA is TGTGCCAGCAGTTTGACAGGAGGTCAGCCCCAGCATTTT. This encodes CASSLTGGQPQHF.

The chain recombines TRBV5-1 with TRBJ2-5; TRBD1 matches at 9 bases. The germline CDR1 and CDR2 sequences are SGHRS and YFSETQ. Trimming cost V 4 bases and J 5 bases; bases outside gene matches: 3. The CDR3 is 13 residues long. Here the CDR3 reads CASSHRGPETQYF. CDR3 coding DNA: TGCGCCAGCAGCCACAGGGGGCCGGAGACCCAGTACTTC.

This clonotype was observed a few times. The chain employs TRBV29-1 and TRBJ1-2; D uncertain. Between the trimmed V and J ends, which lost 4 bases and 4 bases, there was a span of 13 bases. The germline CDR1 and CDR2 sequences are SQVTM and ANQGSEA. The CDR3 is made up of 13 amino acids. CDR3 amino acids: CSVAGRQTYGYTF. DNA of the CDR3: TGCAGCGTTGCGGGAAGGCAGACCTATGGCTACACCTTC.

There are a few counts of this clonotype. The chain couples TRBV6-5 to TRBJ2-7, with D possibly called TRBD1 or TRBD2 (5 bases each). The CDR3 runs 15 residues. Germline V gene data show CDR1 as MNHEY and CDR2 as SVGAGI. V was trimmed by 6 bases and J by 0 bases, leaving 15 bases between them. The CDR3 region is CASRTGRRPSYEQYF. CDR3 in DNA: TGTGCCAGCAGAACGGGACGGCGGCCCTCCTACGAGCAGTACTTC.

This sequence joins TRBV29-1 and TRBJ2-2; D gene unclear. The germline V gene encodes CDR1 SQVTM and CDR2 ANQGSEA. The CDR3 is made up of 14 amino acids. The V and J ends lost 6 bases and 2 bases respectively, with 13 bases between them. CDR3: CSVIWGINTGELFF. CDR3 DNA sequence: TGCAGCGTAATTTGGGGTATTAACACCGGGGAGCTGTTTTTT.

Ten or more counts support this clonotype. The chain employs TRBV10-3 and TRBJ1-6; possibly TRBD1 for D (5 bases). Germline CDR1 reads ENHRY; CDR2 reads SYGVKD. This CDR3 contains 14 residues. V shed 6 bases and J shed 7 bases, with 13 bases lying between them. CDR3 DNA: TGTGCCATCAGCCAGGGTAACTACAATTCACCCCTCCACTTT. It is translated as CAISQGNYNSPLHF.

This clonotype occurred a few times. The chain links TRBV15 to TRBJ2-1, with D tentatively TRBD1 (5 bases). This CDR3 is 16 amino acids long. Germline CDR1 reads LNHNV; CDR2 reads YYDKDF (reference sequence). V was cut by 5 bases and J by 7 bases, with 21 bases left in between. The CDR3 sequence: CATSRDRNRELNEQFF. Here the CDR3 DNA reads TGTGCCACCAGCCGCGACAGAAATAGAGAGTTGAATGAGCAGTTCTTC.

The chain is built from TRBV28 and TRBJ1-6, with 7 bases identical to TRBD1. The length of the CDR3 is 14 residues. V trimming: 3 bases; J trimming: 7 bases; junction bases outside the gene matches: 3. CDR1 is MDHEN and CDR2 is SYDVKM in the germline V gene. CDR3: CASSLDRKNSPLHF. The CDR3 nucleotides are TGTGCCAGCAGTTTGGACAGGAAGAATTCACCCCTCCACTTT.

The chain joins TRBV5-1 to TRBJ2-3; 13 bases are shared with TRBD2. V dropped 4 bases and J dropped 0; count of bases not matched to a gene: 8. CDR1 SGHRS and CDR2 YFSETQ come from the germline V gene. The CDR3 consists of 18 residues. CDR3 DNA sequence: TGCGCCAGCAGCCCTTGGACTAGCGGGGGAACTAGCACAGATACGCAGTATTTT. Amino acids: CASSPWTSGGTSTDTQYF.

This clonotype was seen a few times. The rearrangement links TRBV7-6 to TRBJ2-7; maybe TRBD2 (5 bases). The CDR3 runs to 14 residues. The V end was cut by 1 base, the J end by 1 base, with 8 bases between. Germline V gene lookup returns CDR1 SGHVS and CDR2 FNYEAQ. For the CDR3, the DNA is TGTGCCAGCAGCTTAGAGACGGGATCCTACGAGCAGTACTTC. Translation gives CASSLETGSYEQYF.

This clonotype was picked up a small number of times. The rearrangement uses TRBV5-1 and TRBJ1-1; possible D gene TRBD1, 5 bases. Trimming took off 2 bases at V and 0 bases at J, with 11 bases between the two ends. The germline V gene has CDR1 SGHRS and CDR2 YFSETQ. The CDR3 spans 15 residues. The DNA of the CDR3 is TGCGCCAGCAGCTTCCAGGGAAGCATGAACACTGAAGCTTTCTTT. This encodes CASSFQGSMNTEAFF.

Many counts were recorded for this clonotype. The chain is built from TRBV7-6 and TRBJ2-2; D ambiguous. The V gene lost 0 bases and the J gene lost 6 bases, with 5 bases spanning the gap. The CDR3 sequence is 13 residues long. Germline CDR1 SGHVS, CDR2 FNYEAQ. CDR3 nucleotide sequence: TGTGCCAGCAGCTTAGCACAACCCGGGGAGCTGTTTTTT. The encoded protein is CASSLAQPGELFF.

Ten or more counts support this clonotype. The J gene is TRBJ2-3, the V gene TRBV11-2; TRBD2 matches 11 bases. Germline V lookup: CDR1 SGHAT, CDR2 FQNNGV. V trimming: 5 bases; J trimming: 4 bases; junction bases outside the gene matches: 8. The CDR3 is 16 amino acids. The CDR3: CASSLAGGSIADTQYF. In nucleotides, the CDR3 is TGTGCCAGCAGCCTAGCGGGGGGAAGTATCGCAGATACGCAGTATTTT.

This chain links TRBV28 with TRBJ2-3; D perhaps matches TRBD1 (5 bases). The germline V gene encodes CDR1 MDHEN and CDR2 SYDVKM. Trimming pared 7 bases from V and 4 bases from J, leaving 15 bases between. There are 14 residues in the CDR3. CDR3 nucleotide sequence: TGTGCCAGCACCTGGGGCGTTGTGGCAGATACGCAGTATTTT. Translating gives CASTWGVVADTQYF. The variable domain in full, completed from reference TRBV28 and TRBJ2-3, reads DVKVTQSSRYLVKRTGEKVFLECVQDMDHENMFWYRQDPGLGLRLIYFSYDVKMKEKGDIPEGYSVSREKKERFSLILESASTNQTSMYLCASTWGVVADTQYFGPGTRLTVL.

The chain uses TRBV5-1 and TRBJ1-1, with D unclear. CDR3 size: 14 residues. Germline values: CDR1 SGHRS, CDR2 YFSETQ. The germline V and J ends were trimmed by 0 bases and 4 bases, with 10 bases remaining between them. This CDR3 is CASSLAGLGTEAFF. The DNA for the CDR3 is TGCGCCAGCAGCTTGGCTGGGTTGGGCACTGAAGCTTTCTTT.